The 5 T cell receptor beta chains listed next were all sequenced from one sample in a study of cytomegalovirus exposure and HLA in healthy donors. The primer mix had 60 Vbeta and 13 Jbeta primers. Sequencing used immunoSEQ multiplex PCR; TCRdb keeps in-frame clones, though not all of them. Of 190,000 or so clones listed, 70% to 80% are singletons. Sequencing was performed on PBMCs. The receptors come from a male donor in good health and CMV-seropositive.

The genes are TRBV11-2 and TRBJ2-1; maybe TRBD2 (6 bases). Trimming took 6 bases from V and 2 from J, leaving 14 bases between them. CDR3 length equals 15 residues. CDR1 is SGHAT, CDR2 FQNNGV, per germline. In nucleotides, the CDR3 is TGTGCCAGCAGTACCGGGACTTTCCCCTACAATGAGCAGTTCTTC. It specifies CASSTGTFPYNEQFF.

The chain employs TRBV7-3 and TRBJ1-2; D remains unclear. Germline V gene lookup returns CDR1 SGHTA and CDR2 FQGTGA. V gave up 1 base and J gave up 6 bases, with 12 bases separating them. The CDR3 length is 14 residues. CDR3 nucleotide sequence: TGTGCCAGCAGCTTAAACAGCCATGCCGATGGCTACACCTTC. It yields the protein CASSLNSHADGYTF.

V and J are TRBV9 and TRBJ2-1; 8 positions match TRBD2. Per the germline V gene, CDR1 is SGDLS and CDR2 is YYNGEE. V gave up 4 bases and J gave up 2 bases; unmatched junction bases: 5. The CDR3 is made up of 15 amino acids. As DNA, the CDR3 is TGTGCCAGCAGCAGAGCGGGAGAGCCCTACAATGAGCAGTTCTTC. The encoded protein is CASSRAGEPYNEQFF.

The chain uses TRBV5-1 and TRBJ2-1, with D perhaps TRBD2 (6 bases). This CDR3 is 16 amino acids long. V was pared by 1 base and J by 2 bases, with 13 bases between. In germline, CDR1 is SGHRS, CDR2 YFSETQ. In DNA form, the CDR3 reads TGCGCCAGCAGCTTGACGGGGGTTCAGGCCTACAATGAGCAGTTCTTC. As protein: CASSLTGVQAYNEQFF.

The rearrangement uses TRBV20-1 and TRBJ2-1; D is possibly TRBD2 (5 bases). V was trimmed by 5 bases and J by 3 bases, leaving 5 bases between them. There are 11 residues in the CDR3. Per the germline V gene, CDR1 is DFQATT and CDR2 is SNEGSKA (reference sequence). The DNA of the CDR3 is TGCAGTGCTCGGGGCTACAATGAGCAGTTCTTC. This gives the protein CSARGYNEQFF.